This T cell receptor (beta chain) was captured in a study of blood T cell repertoires in COVID-19. The table lists this clone with a count of one. Assay used: immunoSEQ multiplex PCR; TCRdb lists only in-frame clones, some missing. The repertoire holds about 170,000 clones, with approximately 87% as singletons. CDR1 MDHEN and CDR2 SYDVKM come from the germline V gene. The CDR3 has 14 residues. The V and J ends lost 9 bases and 8 bases respectively, with 20 bases between them. This chain uses TRBV28 with TRBJ2-1, with a tentative D call TRBD1 (6 bases). The sequence was collected from a woman between 45 and 60 years old who had recovered from COVID-19. Sequenced material: PBMCs or T cells enriched from blood (not recorded which). CDR3 loop: CASRRQGLIDEQFF. CDR3 nucleotides: TGTGCCAGTCGCCGGCAGGGGCTCATCGATGAGCAGTTCTTC.